A single sample gave rise to the 22 T cell receptor beta chains below, sequenced in a study of Ad26.COV2.S vaccination and SARS-CoV-2 variants (dated by TCRdb to 2020 to 2023). This specimen's treatment or condition label, per the study, means: approximately 18 received Ad26.COV2.S at low or high dose, single or two shots; several received placebo; per-sample allocation not given. Repertoires of vaccine and placebo recipients were sequenced from samples collected on day 63 after the first injection. Libraries were built with the immunoSEQ multiplex PCR assay. In TCRdb, the immuneACCESS table is reduced to in-frame sequences with V and J assigned. These tables do not hold every clone; where another copy was compared, an unresolved V gene accounts for under half, and the others remain unexplained. The sample contains 350,000 to 400,000 clones, about 88% of them found a single time. The ten largest account for under 4% of the sample.

The specimen comprised peripheral blood, sampled in a trial of Ad26.COV2.S vaccine versus placebo. The receptors stem from a person aged 18-60 years who received the Ad26.COV2.S COVID-19 vaccine or a placebo.

This clone was detected once. The chain employs TRBV2 and TRBJ2-5; no reliable D call. The ends were cut back, 0 bases at V and 6 bases at J, with 8 bases in the middle. The germline CDR1 and CDR2 sequences are SNHLY and FYNNEI. The CDR3 consists of 13 residues. DNA of the CDR3: TGTGCCAGCAGTGAAGCGCCCGAGAAGACCCAGTACTTC. Amino acids: CASSEAPEKTQYF.

The J gene is TRBJ1-5, the V gene TRBV6-2 or TRBV6-3, with D tentatively TRBD1 (5 bases). The germline V gene has CDR1 MNHEY and CDR2 SVGEGT. The CDR3 covers 16 residues. Trimming took 0 bases from V and 6 from J, leaving 15 bases between them. The CDR3 loop is CASSYSTVGTGQPQHF. CDR3 coding DNA: TGTGCCAGCAGTTACTCGACAGTGGGGACTGGTCAGCCCCAGCATTTT.

The chain couples TRBV7-9 to TRBJ1-2; D gene unclear. With 1 base removed from V and 6 bases from J, the gap between germline ends came to 15 bases. This CDR3 has 15 amino acids. Germline V CDR1 and CDR2: SEHNR, FQNEAQ (reference sequence). DNA for the CDR3: TGTGCCAGCAGCTTAGGGTCACCCGTCCCCAATGGCTACACCTTC. Encoded protein: CASSLGSPVPNGYTF.

The genes are TRBV7-9 and TRBJ2-1; D call uncertain. Germline V lookup: CDR1 SEHNR, CDR2 FQNEAQ (reference sequence). The CDR3 totals 16 residues. Trimming stripped 5 bases from V and 4 bases from J, with 18 bases between. For the CDR3, the DNA is TGTGCCAGCAGCCGGTCGGGTCCTAGTTCATACAATGAGCAGTTCTTC. It yields the protein CASSRSGPSSYNEQFF.

This sequence joins TRBV6-5 and TRBJ1-5; D is uncertain. CDR1 and CDR2 from the germline V gene are MNHEY and SVGAGI. CDR3 length: 14 amino acids. V was trimmed by 0 bases and J by 8 bases, leaving 11 bases between them. CDR3 in amino acids: CASSYSSGREPQHF. The CDR3 nucleotides are TGTGCCAGCAGTTACTCGTCCGGGAGAGAGCCCCAGCATTTT.

This clone was detected only a few times. The rearrangement joins TRBV7-9 to TRBJ2-7, with TRBD1 identical over 8 bases. Trimming cost V 5 bases and J 1 base; bases outside gene matches: 10. Per the germline V gene, CDR1 is SEHNR and CDR2 is FQNEAQ (reference sequence). The CDR3 is made up of 16 amino acids. DNA for the CDR3: TGTGCCAGCAGCGCACCAGGGGGCGTAAGGTCCTACGAGCAGTACTTC. It yields the protein CASSAPGGVRSYEQYF.

This chain joins TRBV7-2 and TRBJ2-2, with 7 bases aligning to TRBD2. The CDR3 totals 16 residues. Germline trimming cut 1 base from V and 2 bases from J; bases unmatched to any gene: 4. Germline loops: CDR1 SGHTA, CDR2 FQGNSA. The CDR3 spells CASSLVPSGNTGELFF. The CDR3 region has the DNA TGTGCCAGCAGCTTAGTTCCTAGCGGTAACACCGGGGAGCTGTTTTTT.

A single count supports this clone. The gene calls are TRBV6-2 or TRBV6-3 and TRBJ2-5; 16 positions agree with TRBD2. V lost 5 bases and J lost 5; bases outside the gene matches: 5. The CDR3 length is 16 residues. Per germline, CDR1 MNHEY and CDR2 SVGEGT. DNA of the CDR3: TGTGCCAGCAGTGGGACTAGCGGGGGGGCTTGGGAGACCCAGTACTTC. Its protein product is CASSGTSGGAWETQYF.

The chain joins TRBV6-5 to TRBJ2-4; D is perhaps TRBD1 or TRBD2 (6 bases each). Trimming took off 6 bases at V and 3 bases at J, with 15 bases between the two ends. The CDR3 contains 15 residues. Looked up from germline, CDR1 is MNHEY and CDR2 is SVGAGI. CDR3 bases: TGTGCCAGCAGCGGGGGCAGGGGTAGCAAAAACATTCAGTACTTC. Its translation is CASSGGRGSKNIQYF.

J is TRBJ1-2 and V is TRBV28; D is perhaps TRBD1 (5 bases). CDR1 and CDR2 from the germline V gene are MDHEN and SYDVKM. CDR3 length equals 13 residues. With 5 bases removed from V and 4 bases from J, the gap between germline ends came to 11 bases. CDR3 in amino acids: CASSQGISYGYTF. For the CDR3, the DNA is TGTGCCAGCAGTCAGGGAATTTCCTATGGCTACACCTTC.

The chain has TRBV2 and TRBJ1-2; D gene ambiguous. Deletions cut 5 bases from V and 3 bases from J, with 7 bases between. The CDR3 totals 12 residues. In germline, CDR1 is SNHLY, CDR2 FYNNEI. CDR3 DNA sequence: TGTGCCAGCAGTCCAAGAGACTATGGCTACACCTTC. Amino acid sequence: CASSPRDYGYTF. The whole variable domain, remainder taken from reference TRBV2 and TRBJ1-2, is EPEVTQTPSHQVTQMGQEVILRCVPISNHLYFYWYRQILGQKVEFLVSFYNNEISEKSEIFDDQFSVERPDGSNFTLKIRSTKLEDSAMYFCASSPRDYGYTFGSGTRLTVV.

In its sample, this clone was seen a few times. The rearrangement joins TRBV29-1 to TRBJ1-1; 7 bases map to TRBD1. The germline CDR1 and CDR2 sequences are SQVTM and ANQGSEA. The CDR3 consists of 12 residues. V lost 7 bases, J lost 6 bases, and 8 bases stayed unmatched. The CDR3 region has the DNA TGCAGCGCCAGCAGGCAGGGGGCTGAAGCTTTCTTT. Its translation is CSASRQGAEAFF.

The rearrangement uses TRBV12-3 or TRBV12-4 and TRBJ2-7, with D perhaps matching TRBD1 (6 bases). Trimming stripped 7 bases from V and 6 bases from J, with 16 bases between. This CDR3 is 13 amino acids long. CDR3 sequence (DNA): TGTGCCAGCAATCCCTCAGGGGCGGGCGAGCAGTACTTC. Protein: CASNPSGAGEQYF.

This clone was seen a few times. The genes are TRBV5-1 and TRBJ2-7; TRBD2 is a possible D gene (5 bases). Trimming left V 0 bases short and J 6 bases short, with 13 bases between. Germline V lookup: CDR1 SGHRS, CDR2 YFSETQ. The CDR3 has 14 residues. Written as DNA, the CDR3 is TGCGCCAGCAGCTTGGGGGAGAACGAGGGCGAGCAGTACTTC. As protein: CASSLGENEGEQYF. The whole variable domain, filled in from reference TRBV5-1 and TRBJ2-7, reads KAGVTQTPRYLIKTRGQQVTLSCSPISGHRSVSWYQQTPGQGLQFLFEYFSETQRNKGNFPGRFSGRQFSNSRSEMNVSTLELGDSALYLCASSLGENEGEQYFGPGTRLTVT.

A single count supports this clone. The V and J genes are TRBV10-2 and TRBJ1-5; 10 bases agree with TRBD1. With 9 bases clipped from V and 2 bases from J, the junction kept 7 bases outside the gene matches. This CDR3 region has 15 residues. Germline V lookup: CDR1 WSHSY, CDR2 SAAADI. Here the CDR3 reads CASSRDRGGNQPQHF. In DNA form, the CDR3 reads TGCGCCAGTAGTAGGGACAGGGGAGGCAATCAGCCCCAGCATTTT.

The CDR3 is CASSPFGGALEAFF. CDR3 DNA sequence: TGTGCCAGCAGCCCCTTCGGGGGGGCGCTTGAAGCTTTCTTT. This rearrangement joins TRBV27 to TRBJ1-1; possible D gene TRBD1, 6 bases. Germline-derived CDR1 and CDR2 are MNHEY and SMNVEV (reference sequence). Trimming took off 6 bases at V and 7 bases at J, with 18 bases between the two ends. This CDR3 is built from 14 residues.

The chain combines TRBV7-6 with TRBJ1-2; 9 bases fit TRBD1. Losses at the gene ends were 5 bases for V and 7 bases for J; bases not matched to a gene: 11. Germline CDR1 and CDR2: SGHVS and FNYEAQ. This CDR3 has 15 amino acids. CDR3 sequence (DNA): TGTGCCAGCAGCCCCCAACCGGGACAGGGTTCTGGCTACACCTTC. It translates to CASSPQPGQGSGYTF.

This clone has only one observation. This chain links TRBV19 with TRBJ1-2; 9 bases fit TRBD1. Germline V gives CDR1 LNHDA, CDR2 SQIVND (reference sequence). CDR3 length: 16 amino acids. The V and J ends lost 3 bases and 3 bases, in that order; junction bases with no gene match: 8. DNA of the CDR3: TGTGCCAGTAGTATGGACTGGGACAGGGAGGACTATGGCTACACCTTC. Protein sequence: CASSMDWDREDYGYTF.

This chain uses TRBV19 with TRBJ1-1; D gene unclear. The CDR3 is 11 amino acids. The V end was cut by 10 bases, the J end by 6 bases, with 12 bases between. Germline V gene sequence: CDR1 LNHDA, CDR2 SQIVND (reference sequence). CDR3 nucleotides: TGTGCCACCAAGGGCCACGCTGAAGCTTTCTTT. Amino acid sequence: CATKGHAEAFF. The full variable domain, with the rest looked up from reference TRBV19 and TRBJ1-1, is DGGITQSPKYLFRKEGQNVTLSCEQNLNHDAMYWYRQDPGQGLRLIYYSQIVNDFQKGDIAEGYSVSREKKESFPLTVTSAQKNPTAFYLCATKGHAEAFFGQGTRLTVV.

V is TRBV6-5 and J is TRBJ2-3; a weak D match, TRBD1 (5 bases). Germline CDR1 and CDR2: MNHEY and SVGAGI. V was clipped by 6 bases and J by 2 bases, with 15 bases between them. The CDR3 spans 15 residues. CDR3 DNA: TGTGCCAGCAGGGGGCTAACTCCGGACACAGATACGCAGTATTTT. Translation: CASRGLTPDTDTQYF.

This chain connects TRBV20-1 to TRBJ2-1; D not resolved. Germline CDR1 and CDR2: DFQATT and SNEGSKA (reference sequence). There are 13 residues in the CDR3. The V and J ends lost 3 bases and 6 bases respectively, with 12 bases between them. CDR3 amino acids: CSASRPYPNEQFF. In nucleotides, the CDR3 is TGCAGTGCTAGTCGCCCCTACCCCAATGAGCAGTTCTTC.

J is TRBJ1-6 and V is TRBV7-9, with TRBD1 as a possible D gene (5 bases). Germline V gene data show CDR1 as SEHNR and CDR2 as FQNEAQ (reference sequence). V lost 7 bases and J 6 bases, leaving 13 bases between the germline ends. The CDR3 length is 14 residues. The DNA of the CDR3 is TGTGCCAGCACGAAAGGGGATTCTAATTCACCCCTCCACTTT. Residues: CASTKGDSNSPLHF.